The present entry profiles one T cell receptor beta chain with its context. The record originates from a study of OX40 agonist ivuxolimab in advanced cancers. About the study: The dose of intravenous ivuxolimab that patients received every 2 weeks ranged from 0.01 to 10 mg/kg. The study reported partial responses in three patients: one hepatocellular carcinoma, two cutaneous melanoma. Antecedent anti-PD-1, anti-PD-L1 or anti-CTLA-4 therapy was permissible, with roughly 40% having received some.

Produced via immunoSEQ multiplex PCR; TCRdb's table is partial and in-frame only. The data contain roughly 10,000 clones, around 80% of them seen just once; the ten biggest clones take up around a sixth. Blood was sampled at baseline, cycle 4 day 1, and cycle 7 day 1. Per the germline V gene, CDR1 is SQVTM and CDR2 is ANQGSEA. The CDR3 contains 13 residues. V lost 2 bases to trimming and J lost 4 bases, with 11 bases between them. This TCR came from an adult with an advanced solid tumor such as melanoma, head and neck, liver or kidney cancer. This rearrangement joins TRBV29-1 to TRBJ1-2; D not certain. The starting material was CD4+ or CD8+ T cells sorted from blood, obtained in a trial of the OX40 agonist ivuxolimab. In nucleotides, the CDR3 is TGCAGCGTTGAATCAGGCTCTCTCTATGGCTACACCTTC. This encodes CSVESGSLYGYTF.